The text below deals with one T cell receptor beta chain. Antigen specificity is unknown. The TCR beta profiling, which covered VDJ combination and CDR3 sequence, was carried out using genomic DNA as the template. A single record per CDR3 protein comes from TCRdb applying MiXCR to the reads. Among 110,000 or so distinct CDR3 sequences listed, 55% to 70% were seen once. The data belong to a study of CD8+CD57+ T cells in acquired aplastic anemia. At the level of the study: Mean yield of DNA from sorted CD4+ and CD8+ cells was about 3.2 ug. Broader study findings: Patients and controls were found to share fewer than 35 CD8+ CDR3 sequences.

Germline V gives CDR1 MNHNS, CDR2 SASEGT. With 6 bases removed from V and 5 bases from J, the gap between germline ends came to 19 bases. The CDR3 consists of 16 residues. Before being chosen for sequencing, patients had shown CD8+CD57+ cell expansion by flow cytometry. A severe acquired aplastic anemia diagnosis applied to all patients. Patients were treatment-naive when blood was sampled. Sample: sorted CD4+, CD8+, or CD8+CD57+ T cells (not recorded which) from PBMCs. This TCR was sampled from a human donor with aplastic anemia. The V call is TRBV6-1, the J call TRBJ2-2; perhaps TRBD2 as D (6 bases). CDR3 coding DNA: TGTGCCAGCAGCCCCGCGTGGAGGGAGAATACCGGGGAGCTGTTTTTT. Residues: CASSPAWRENTGELFF.